This TCR beta chain was obtained from a study of blood T cells in healthy people across ages (dated by TCRdb to between 2015 and 2017). Concerning the study at large: In model experiments, template switching captured about one uniquely barcoded TCR beta cDNA molecule for every two T cells. Using deep sequencing normalized with unique cDNA molecular identifiers, the study measured how TCR beta repertoire diversity changes with age. Two additional independent replicas of 1 million unique cDNA reads from the same blood draw were analyzed for two donors (one aged 18 to 30 and one aged 80 or older). The donors were split into four age groups: young (average around 16 years), middle-aged (39), aged (about 56) and long-lived (roughly 77). General conclusions and limits of the study: Observed TCR beta diversity per million T cells fell roughly linearly with age, and a significant reduction was already apparent by age roughly 40. Because donor CMV infection status was unknown, age-related changes in expanded clonotypes were potentially confounded. Compared with the aged group, more naive CD4+ T cells, fewer expanded clones and increased TCR diversity were shown by the long-lived group, suggesting age selection. Conclusive comparison of naive and antigen-experienced compartments was prevented by the profiling of bulk unsorted PBMCs. The percentage of naive T cells measured by flow cytometry correlated strongly with observed TCR beta diversity. Estimates of total diversity based on one million sequenced T cells were considered lower bounds and underestimates.

The library was prepared using 5' RACE. Sequenced using an Illumina HiSeq 2500. A second PCR of about 6 to 11 cycles was performed with a sample-barcoded 5' primer and a J-beta primer mix. A unique molecular identifier was introduced onto each TCR beta cDNA molecule by a template-switch 5' adaptor carrying 12 random nucleotides. Each sample yielded at least 2.5 million CDR3-containing paired-end reads. First-strand cDNA was synthesized from all RNA with the Mint cDNA synthesis kit, primed by a TRBC-specific oligonucleotide. After uracil-DNA glycosylase treatment, a first 18-cycle PCR used universal primers M1SS and BC2_uni_R on all cDNA. As for the authors' bioinformatics: Each sample was normalized by randomly selecting 1 million high-quality reads, each carrying a distinct molecular identifier. Reads sharing molecular identifiers were discarded rather than binned into consensus sequences. MiTCR, with a Q25 quality threshold and the strictest error-elimination algorithm, was used for CDR3 identification, clonotype clustering and error correction. A nonparametric unseen species model using Euler transformation provided a lower-bound estimate of total TCR beta diversity. TCRdb redid the processing of the public reads, applying fastp at Q25 and MiXCR, and retained in-frame beta chains. Rows with a matching CDR3 protein are joined into one entry that keeps the most common DNA and genes. The V and J calls were determined by TCRdb, not by the authors. Within this sample are 750,000 to 950,000 distinct CDR3 sequences, with about 27% of them counted one time only. Jointly, the top ten make up about a tenth of the sample.

The donors were roughly 39 Caucasian individuals from Russia, aged roughly 6 to 90 years, who were systemically healthy. Approximately 9.3 milliliters of peripheral blood were collected from each donor into EDTA-treated Vacutainer tubes. Ficoll-Paque density-gradient centrifugation was used to isolate PBMCs, with at least 7 million per sample. Trizol reagent was used to extract total RNA from the PBMCs, yielding at least 5 micrograms per sample. The percentages of naive CD45RAhigh/CD27high T cells were determined by flow cytometry on a PBMC aliquot from every donor. Notes on this clonotype: It lacks a known antigen. Qualities for individual bases were not recorded, and no much larger clone is one base off.

The germline V gene (reference sequence) specifies DFQATT as CDR1 and SNEGSKA as CDR2. Deletion took 0 bases off V and 5 bases off J, with a span of 14 bases between the germline ends. The CDR3, from cysteine to phenylalanine, totals 16 residues. The DNA shown is the 48-base CDR3, in frame from base 1. This same sample was also part of a study on T cells of mothers and their children. The second study's paper adds: Nine systemically healthy Caucasian individuals, comprising three mothers and their six children, were included as donors. cDNA synthesis consumed the entire amount of extracted RNA, loaded at around 1.5 ug RNA in each 15 ul reaction. In the second PCR, the M1S primer added sample barcodes and 2-4 random nucleotides. Over 10 million TCR beta CDR3 reads came from each mother, compared with 3.3 million or so reads from each child. In both related and unrelated pairs, thymic selection shapes the output of TCR recombination in a similar way, with inherited differences having only a minor effect. Related mother-child pairs always showed normalized repertoire overlap that was slightly higher than in unrelated mother-child pairs, though the difference was never significant. Persistent microchimeric T cell clones were not detected, at a sensitivity of around 95 clones per million clonotypes. Deep NGS was used in the study to compare the TCR beta repertoires of mothers and children and to look for features that separate related mother-child pairs from unrelated individuals. On average, the children were approximately 12 +/- 4 years old, while the mothers were approximately 41 +/- 4 years old. After adapter ligation was performed with NEBNext reagents, the libraries were sequenced on an Illumina HiSeq 2000 with 100+100 nt paired-end reads. To prevent cross-contamination, the mother and child libraries were prepared a month apart and were sequenced in separate runs. Between about 500,000 and 2,100,000 distinct TCR beta clonotypes were identified per donor. Naive TCR beta clonotypes were estimated from low-frequency clonotypes matched to each donor's FACS-determined naive share, without sorting.

The receptor's source is a woman in her thirties or forties in good health. The chain employs TRBV20-1 and TRBJ1-6; TRBD1 could be the D gene, as 5 bases match. The specimen sequenced was blood. The CDR3 amino acid sequence is: CSARDMRGTNNSPLHF. The DNA sequence is as follows: TGCAGTGCTAGAGATATGAGGGGCACCAATAATTCACCCCTCCACTTT.